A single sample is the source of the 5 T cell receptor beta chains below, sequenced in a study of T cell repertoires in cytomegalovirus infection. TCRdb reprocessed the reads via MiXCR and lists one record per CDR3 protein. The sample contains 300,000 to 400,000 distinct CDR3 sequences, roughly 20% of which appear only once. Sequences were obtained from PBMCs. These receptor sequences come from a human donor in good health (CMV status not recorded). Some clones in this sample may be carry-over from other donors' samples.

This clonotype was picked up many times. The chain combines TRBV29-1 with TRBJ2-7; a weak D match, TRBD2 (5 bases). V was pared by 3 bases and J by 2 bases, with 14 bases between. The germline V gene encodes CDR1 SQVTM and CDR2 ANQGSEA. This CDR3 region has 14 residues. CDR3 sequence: CSVEFPTGTYEQYF. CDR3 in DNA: TGCAGCGTTGAGTTCCCGACGGGGACCTACGAGCAGTACTTC.

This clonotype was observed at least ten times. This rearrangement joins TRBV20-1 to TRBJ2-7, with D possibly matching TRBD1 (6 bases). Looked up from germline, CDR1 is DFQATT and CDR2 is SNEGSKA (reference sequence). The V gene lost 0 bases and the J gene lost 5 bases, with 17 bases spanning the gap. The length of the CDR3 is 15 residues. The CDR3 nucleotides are TGCAGTGCTAGAGACCACGAAGGGGGACGGAACGAGCAGTACTTC. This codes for CSARDHEGGRNEQYF.

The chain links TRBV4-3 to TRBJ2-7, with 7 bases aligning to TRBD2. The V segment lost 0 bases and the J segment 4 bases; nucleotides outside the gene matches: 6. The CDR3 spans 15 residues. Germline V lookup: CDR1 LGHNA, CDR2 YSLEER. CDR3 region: CASSQDWGGTYEQYF. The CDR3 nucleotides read TGCGCCAGCAGCCAAGATTGGGGGGGAACGTACGAGCAGTACTTC.

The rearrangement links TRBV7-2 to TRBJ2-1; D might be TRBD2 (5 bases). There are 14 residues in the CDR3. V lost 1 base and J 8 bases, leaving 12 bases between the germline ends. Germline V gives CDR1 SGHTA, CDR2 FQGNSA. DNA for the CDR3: TGTGCCAGCAGCTTAGACTTCCGGCGGGATGAGCAGTTCTTC. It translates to CASSLDFRRDEQFF.

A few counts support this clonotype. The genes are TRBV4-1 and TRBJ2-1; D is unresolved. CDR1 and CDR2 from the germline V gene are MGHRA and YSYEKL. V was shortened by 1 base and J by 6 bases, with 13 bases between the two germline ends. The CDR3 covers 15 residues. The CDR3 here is CASSQGTARLNEQFF. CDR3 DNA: TGCGCCAGCAGCCAAGGGACCGCCAGACTCAATGAGCAGTTCTTC.